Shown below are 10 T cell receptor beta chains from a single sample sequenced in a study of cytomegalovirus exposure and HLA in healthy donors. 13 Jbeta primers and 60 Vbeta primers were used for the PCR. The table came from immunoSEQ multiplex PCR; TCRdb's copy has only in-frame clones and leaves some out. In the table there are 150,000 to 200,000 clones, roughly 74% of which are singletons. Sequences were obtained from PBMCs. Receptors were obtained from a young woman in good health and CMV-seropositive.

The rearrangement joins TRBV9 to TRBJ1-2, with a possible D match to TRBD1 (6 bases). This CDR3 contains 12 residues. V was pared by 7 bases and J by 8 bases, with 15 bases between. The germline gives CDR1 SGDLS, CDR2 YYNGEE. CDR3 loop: CASGGGAVGYTF. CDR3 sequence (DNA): TGTGCCAGCGGAGGGGGGGCCGTCGGCTACACCTTC.

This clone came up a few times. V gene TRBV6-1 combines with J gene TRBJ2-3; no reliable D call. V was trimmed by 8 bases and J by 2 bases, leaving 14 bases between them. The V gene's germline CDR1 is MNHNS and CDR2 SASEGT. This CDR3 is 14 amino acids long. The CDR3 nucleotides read TGTGCCAGCCGAGATTGGTTATACACAGATACGCAGTATTTT. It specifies CASRDWLYTDTQYF.

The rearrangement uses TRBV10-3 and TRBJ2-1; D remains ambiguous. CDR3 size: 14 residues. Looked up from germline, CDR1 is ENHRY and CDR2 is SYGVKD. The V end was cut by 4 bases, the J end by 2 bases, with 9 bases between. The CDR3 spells CAISVEIAYNEQFF. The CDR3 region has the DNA TGTGCCATCAGTGTGGAGATAGCCTACAATGAGCAGTTCTTC.

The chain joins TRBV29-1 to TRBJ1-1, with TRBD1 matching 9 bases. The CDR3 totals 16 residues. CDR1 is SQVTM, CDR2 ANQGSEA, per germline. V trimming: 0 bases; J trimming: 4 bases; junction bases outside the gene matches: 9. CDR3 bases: TGCAGCGTTGAAGATCAGGAGCGGACAGGGGTCACTGAAGCTTTCTTT. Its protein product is CSVEDQERTGVTEAFF.

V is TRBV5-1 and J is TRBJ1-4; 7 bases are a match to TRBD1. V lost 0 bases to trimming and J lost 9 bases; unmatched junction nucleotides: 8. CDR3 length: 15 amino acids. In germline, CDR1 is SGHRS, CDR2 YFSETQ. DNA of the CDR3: TGCGCCAGCAGCTTGGCCAGCCAGGGGGGACAAAAACTGTTTTTT. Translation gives CASSLASQGGQKLFF.

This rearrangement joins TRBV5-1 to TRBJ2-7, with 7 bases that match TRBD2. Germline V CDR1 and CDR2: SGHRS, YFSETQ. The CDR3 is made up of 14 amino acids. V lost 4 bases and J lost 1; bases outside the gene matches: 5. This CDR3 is CASSGEGLSYEQYF. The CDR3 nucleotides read TGCGCCAGCAGCGGGGAGGGCCTGTCCTACGAGCAGTACTTC.

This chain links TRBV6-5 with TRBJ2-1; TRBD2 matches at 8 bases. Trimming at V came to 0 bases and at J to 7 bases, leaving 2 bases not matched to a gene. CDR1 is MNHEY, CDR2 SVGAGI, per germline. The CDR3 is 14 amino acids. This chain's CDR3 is CASSYSSSGNEQFF. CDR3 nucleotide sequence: TGTGCCAGCAGTTACTCTTCTAGCGGGAATGAGCAGTTCTTC.

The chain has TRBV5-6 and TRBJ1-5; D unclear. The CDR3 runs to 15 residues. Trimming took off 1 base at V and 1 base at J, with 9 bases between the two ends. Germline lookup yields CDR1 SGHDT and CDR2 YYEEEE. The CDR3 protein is CASSLWALSNQPQHF. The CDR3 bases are TGTGCCAGCAGCTTGTGGGCCTTAAGCAATCAGCCCCAGCATTTT.

Written as DNA, the CDR3 is TGTGCCAGCAGTGAGGGACAGGGCGGCTACGAGCAGTACTTC. Translating it yields CASSEGQGGYEQYF. J is TRBJ2-7 and V is TRBV6-1; 9 positions agree with TRBD1. From germline, CDR1 is MNHNS and CDR2 SASEGT. The V gene end was trimmed by 3 bases and the J gene end by 3 bases; junction bases not matched to a gene: 3. The CDR3 loop spans 14 amino acids.

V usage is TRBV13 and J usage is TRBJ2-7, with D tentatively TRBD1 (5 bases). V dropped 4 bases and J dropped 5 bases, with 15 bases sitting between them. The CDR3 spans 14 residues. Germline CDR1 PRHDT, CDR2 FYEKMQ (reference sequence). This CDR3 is CASSSGDSAHEQYF. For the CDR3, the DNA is TGTGCCAGCAGCTCCGGCGACAGTGCCCACGAGCAGTACTTC.